A selection of T cell receptor beta chains follows, all from one sample in a study of blood T cell repertoires in COVID-19. This table comes from immunoSEQ multiplex PCR, and its TCRdb copy is limited to in-frame clones, with some not included. The sample has 150,000 to 200,000 clones, 82% seen once. Sequenced: PBMCs or T cells enriched from blood (not recorded which). The receptors here all came from a woman aged 55-69 years with acute COVID-19. Both conserved end residues are part of each CDR3. The D gene is left open where the match is weak. The listing skips clone size in some rows; elsewhere it reads once, few, many or a size class.

CDR3 DNA: TGTGCCAGCAGCTTAGCAGGAACAGGGGGCCTCTATGGCTACACCTTC
CDR3 protein: CASSLAGTGGLYGYTF
J gene: TRBJ1-2
clone size: once
D gene: TRBD1
V gene: TRBV7-2

CDR3 DNA: TGCGCCAGCAGCTTCGCAGGGGGCACTGAAGCTTTCTTT
CDR3 protein: CASSFAGGTEAFF
J gene: TRBJ1-1
clone size: once
D gene: TRBD1
V gene: TRBV5-1

CDR3 DNA: TGCGCCAGCAGCCTATCTCCGGGACTGAACACCGGGGAGCTGTTTTTT
CDR3 protein: CASSLSPGLNTGELFF
J gene: TRBJ2-2
clone size: -
D gene: -
V gene: TRBV4-1

CDR3 DNA: TGTGCCAGCAGGAGGGATGGTGAAAAACTGTTTTTT
CDR3 protein: CASRRDGEKLFF
J gene: TRBJ1-4
clone size: -
D gene: -
V gene: TRBV9

CDR3 DNA: TGTGCCAGCAGCTTAGCCGGGACAGGGGGCGACGGCTACACCTTC
CDR3 protein: CASSLAGTGGDGYTF
J gene: TRBJ1-2
clone size: -
D gene: TRBD1
V gene: TRBV7-6

CDR3 DNA: TGTGCCAGCAGCCAGGCCTGGACAGGGGCCAATTCACCCCTCCACTTT
CDR3 protein: CASSQAWTGANSPLHF
J gene: TRBJ1-6
clone size: -
D gene: TRBD1
V gene: TRBV14

CDR3 DNA: TGTGCCAGCATCTCCCGGGACAGGGGAATTTCACCCCTCCACTTT
CDR3 protein: CASISRDRGISPLHF
J gene: TRBJ1-6
clone size: -
D gene: TRBD1
V gene: TRBV6-5

CDR3 DNA: TGCGCCAGCAGTGTAAAGGGGGCCATGGCAGATACGCAGTATTTT
CDR3 protein: CASSVKGAMADTQYF
J gene: TRBJ2-3
clone size: -
D gene: TRBD1
V gene: TRBV10-2

CDR3 DNA: TGTGCCAGCAGCGAGACAGGGGGCTTTGGGGAGCAGTACTTC
CDR3 protein: CASSETGGFGEQYF
J gene: TRBJ2-7
clone size: -
D gene: TRBD1
V gene: TRBV9

CDR3 DNA: TGTGCCAGTAGTCCACAGGGGGCTGGTGGCTACACCTTC
CDR3 protein: CASSPQGAGGYTF
J gene: TRBJ1-2
clone size: -
D gene: TRBD1
V gene: TRBV19

CDR3 DNA: TGCAGTGCCAGTGGACAGGGAGGCACCGGGGAGCTGTTTTTT
CDR3 protein: CSASGQGGTGELFF
J gene: TRBJ2-2
clone size: -
D gene: TRBD1
V gene: TRBV20-1

CDR3 DNA: TGTGCCAGCAGCTCTACCCAGGGCTGGGGCACTGAAGCTTTCTTT
CDR3 protein: CASSSTQGWGTEAFF
J gene: TRBJ1-1
clone size: -
D gene: -
V gene: TRBV5-6

CDR3 DNA: TGTGCCAGCAGCTATCGCTTGACAGGGTCTAGGAATTCACCCCTCCACTTT
CDR3 protein: CASSYRLTGSRNSPLHF
J gene: TRBJ1-6
clone size: -
D gene: TRBD1
V gene: TRBV6-2/TRBV6-3

CDR3 DNA: TGTGCCAGCAGCTCGTATACTGGCGGGGGGTTAAATGAGCAGTTCTTC
CDR3 protein: CASSSYTGGGLNEQFF
J gene: TRBJ2-1
clone size: -
D gene: TRBD2
V gene: TRBV5-4

CDR3 DNA: TGTGCCAGCAGTCGGGACAGGGGCGAGCAGTTCTTC
CDR3 protein: CASSRDRGEQFF
J gene: TRBJ2-1
clone size: -
D gene: TRBD1
V gene: TRBV2

CDR3 DNA: TGTGCCAGCAGGGACGGGACAGCGCTAGTTAACTATGGCTACACCTTC
CDR3 protein: CASRDGTALVNYGYTF
J gene: TRBJ1-2
clone size: many
D gene: TRBD1
V gene: TRBV3-1/TRBV3-2

CDR3 DNA: TGTGCCAGCAGCCCTGGACACAGCGAAGGAAACACCATATATTTT
CDR3 protein: CASSPGHSEGNTIYF
J gene: TRBJ1-3
clone size: -
D gene: -
V gene: TRBV7-7

CDR3 DNA: TGTGCCAGTAGTATGGGCAGCTTCGGCTATGGCTACACCTTC
CDR3 protein: CASSMGSFGYGYTF
J gene: TRBJ1-2
clone size: -
D gene: -
V gene: TRBV19

CDR3 DNA: TGTGCCAGCAGCGTGGACAACAGGGGGGACGAGCAGTTCTTC
CDR3 protein: CASSVDNRGDEQFF
J gene: TRBJ2-1
clone size: -
D gene: TRBD1
V gene: TRBV9

CDR3 DNA: TGTGCCAGCAGCTTAGGAGGCGCGGGAGATACGCAGTATTTT
CDR3 protein: CASSLGGAGDTQYF
J gene: TRBJ2-3
clone size: -
D gene: -
V gene: TRBV7-2

CDR3 DNA: TGTGCCAGCAGCTTAGGCGCTAGCGGGAGTACTAGTGCGCAGTATTTT
CDR3 protein: CASSLGASGSTSAQYF
J gene: TRBJ2-3
clone size: -
D gene: TRBD2
V gene: TRBV7-2

CDR3 DNA: TGCGCCTTCCCTGGGACTGGGCTAGTTGGAAACACCATATATTTT
CDR3 protein: CAFPGTGLVGNTIYF
J gene: TRBJ1-3
clone size: -
D gene: -
V gene: TRBV23-1

CDR3 DNA: TGTGCCAGCAGCGTAGGGGTTGCGACTATGAAAAACATTCAGTACTTC
CDR3 protein: CASSVGVATMKNIQYF
J gene: TRBJ2-4
clone size: -
D gene: -
V gene: TRBV9

CDR3 DNA: TGCGCCAGCAGTGAACGGACATCGAGTGGCTACACCTTC
CDR3 protein: CASSERTSSGYTF
J gene: TRBJ1-2
clone size: -
D gene: -
V gene: TRBV5-1

CDR3 DNA: TGCGCCAGCAGCCAACCAAACAGGGGGCTAAATGAGCAGTTCTTC
CDR3 protein: CASSQPNRGLNEQFF
J gene: TRBJ2-1
clone size: -
D gene: TRBD1
V gene: TRBV4-1

CDR3 DNA: TGTGCCAGCAGCTTAGGCCGCTTGGGGCTGGATCAGCCCCAGCATTTT
CDR3 protein: CASSLGRLGLDQPQHF
J gene: TRBJ1-5
clone size: -
D gene: -
V gene: TRBV13

CDR3 DNA: TGTGCCAGCAGCTTGGGAGGGGGAAGAGGAAACACCATATATTTT
CDR3 protein: CASSLGGGRGNTIYF
J gene: TRBJ1-3
clone size: -
D gene: -
V gene: TRBV5-5

CDR3 DNA: TGTGCCAGTAGTGCCCGCCAGGGGGTCTCCTATGGCTACACCTTC
CDR3 protein: CASSARQGVSYGYTF
J gene: TRBJ1-2
clone size: -
D gene: TRBD1
V gene: TRBV19

CDR3 DNA: TGTGCCAGCAGCCTCGGACTAGCCAACGAGCAGTACTTC
CDR3 protein: CASSLGLANEQYF
J gene: TRBJ2-7
clone size: once
D gene: TRBD2
V gene: TRBV11-3

CDR3 DNA: TGTGCCAGTCACGGGAGGACAGGGAGGACCGGGGAGCTGTTTTTT
CDR3 protein: CASHGRTGRTGELFF
J gene: TRBJ2-2
clone size: -
D gene: -
V gene: TRBV19

CDR3 DNA: TGCGCCAGCAGCCAAACCCCAGGGGGCACTGAAGCTTTCTTT
CDR3 protein: CASSQTPGGTEAFF
J gene: TRBJ1-1
clone size: -
D gene: TRBD1
V gene: TRBV4-3

CDR3 DNA: TGTGCCAGTAGTAGGGCAGGGGGAATATATACGCAGTATTTT
CDR3 protein: CASSRAGGIYTQYF
J gene: TRBJ2-3
clone size: -
D gene: TRBD1
V gene: TRBV19

CDR3 DNA: TGTGCCAGCAGCTTAGAGGGGGCGCTCACTGAAGCTTTCTTT
CDR3 protein: CASSLEGALTEAFF
J gene: TRBJ1-1
clone size: -
D gene: TRBD1
V gene: TRBV7-9

CDR3 DNA: TGTGCCACCAGCAGCAGAGGGAGCGGGGAGCAGTTCTTC
CDR3 protein: CATSSRGSGEQFF
J gene: TRBJ2-1
clone size: -
D gene: -
V gene: TRBV15

CDR3 DNA: TGTGCCAGCAGCCAAGATCGCCGGAGGTCTTCCTACAATGAGCAGTTCTTC
CDR3 protein: CASSQDRRRSSYNEQFF
J gene: TRBJ2-1
clone size: -
D gene: -
V gene: TRBV3-1/TRBV3-2

CDR3 DNA: TGTGCCATCAGTGAGTCTTCGGGACCCCTCCACTTT
CDR3 protein: CAISESSGPLHF
J gene: TRBJ1-6
clone size: -
D gene: -
V gene: TRBV10-3

CDR3 DNA: TGCGCCAGCAGTGAGTCCGGAGCGGGAGGTTGGGAGACCCAGTACTTC
CDR3 protein: CASSESGAGGWETQYF
J gene: TRBJ2-5
clone size: once
D gene: TRBD2
V gene: TRBV10-2

CDR3 DNA: TGCGCCAGCAGCTTGGGTGCAGCGGATGGCTACAATGAGCAGTTCTTC
CDR3 protein: CASSLGAADGYNEQFF
J gene: TRBJ2-1
clone size: once
D gene: -
V gene: TRBV5-1

CDR3 DNA: TGTGCCAGCAGTTACTCGCGGCAGGGGGAAGAGACCCAGTACTTC
CDR3 protein: CASSYSRQGEETQYF
J gene: TRBJ2-5
clone size: -
D gene: TRBD1
V gene: TRBV6-5

CDR3 DNA: TGTGCCATCAGTCGGACAGGGTCGGATGAAAAACTGTTTTTT
CDR3 protein: CAISRTGSDEKLFF
J gene: TRBJ1-4
clone size: -
D gene: TRBD1
V gene: TRBV10-3

CDR3 DNA: TGTGCCAGCAGTTACTCGATCCAGGGGCATGCAGATACGCAGTATTTT
CDR3 protein: CASSYSIQGHADTQYF
J gene: TRBJ2-3
clone size: few
D gene: -
V gene: TRBV6-5

CDR3 DNA: TGTGCCACCAGTGATCCTACCCGGACAGGGCTCGGTGGCTACACCTTC
CDR3 protein: CATSDPTRTGLGGYTF
J gene: TRBJ1-2
clone size: -
D gene: TRBD1
V gene: TRBV24-1

CDR3 DNA: TGTGCCAGCAGCCGGGACACCTATGGCTACACCTTC
CDR3 protein: CASSRDTYGYTF
J gene: TRBJ1-2
clone size: once
D gene: -
V gene: TRBV3-1/TRBV3-2

CDR3 DNA: TGTGCCAGCAGACTGGGACAGCTCGAGCAGTACTTC
CDR3 protein: CASRLGQLEQYF
J gene: TRBJ2-7
clone size: -
D gene: TRBD1
V gene: TRBV5-5

CDR3 DNA: TGCAGCGTTGAAGACTCGGACAGGGGGCGAGAGACCCAGTACTTC
CDR3 protein: CSVEDSDRGRETQYF
J gene: TRBJ2-5
clone size: -
D gene: TRBD1
V gene: TRBV29-1

CDR3 DNA: TGCGCCAGCAGCCAAGACAGGGGCCCGGGTCCCCAGCATTTT
CDR3 protein: CASSQDRGPGPQHF
J gene: TRBJ1-5
clone size: once
D gene: -
V gene: TRBV4-3